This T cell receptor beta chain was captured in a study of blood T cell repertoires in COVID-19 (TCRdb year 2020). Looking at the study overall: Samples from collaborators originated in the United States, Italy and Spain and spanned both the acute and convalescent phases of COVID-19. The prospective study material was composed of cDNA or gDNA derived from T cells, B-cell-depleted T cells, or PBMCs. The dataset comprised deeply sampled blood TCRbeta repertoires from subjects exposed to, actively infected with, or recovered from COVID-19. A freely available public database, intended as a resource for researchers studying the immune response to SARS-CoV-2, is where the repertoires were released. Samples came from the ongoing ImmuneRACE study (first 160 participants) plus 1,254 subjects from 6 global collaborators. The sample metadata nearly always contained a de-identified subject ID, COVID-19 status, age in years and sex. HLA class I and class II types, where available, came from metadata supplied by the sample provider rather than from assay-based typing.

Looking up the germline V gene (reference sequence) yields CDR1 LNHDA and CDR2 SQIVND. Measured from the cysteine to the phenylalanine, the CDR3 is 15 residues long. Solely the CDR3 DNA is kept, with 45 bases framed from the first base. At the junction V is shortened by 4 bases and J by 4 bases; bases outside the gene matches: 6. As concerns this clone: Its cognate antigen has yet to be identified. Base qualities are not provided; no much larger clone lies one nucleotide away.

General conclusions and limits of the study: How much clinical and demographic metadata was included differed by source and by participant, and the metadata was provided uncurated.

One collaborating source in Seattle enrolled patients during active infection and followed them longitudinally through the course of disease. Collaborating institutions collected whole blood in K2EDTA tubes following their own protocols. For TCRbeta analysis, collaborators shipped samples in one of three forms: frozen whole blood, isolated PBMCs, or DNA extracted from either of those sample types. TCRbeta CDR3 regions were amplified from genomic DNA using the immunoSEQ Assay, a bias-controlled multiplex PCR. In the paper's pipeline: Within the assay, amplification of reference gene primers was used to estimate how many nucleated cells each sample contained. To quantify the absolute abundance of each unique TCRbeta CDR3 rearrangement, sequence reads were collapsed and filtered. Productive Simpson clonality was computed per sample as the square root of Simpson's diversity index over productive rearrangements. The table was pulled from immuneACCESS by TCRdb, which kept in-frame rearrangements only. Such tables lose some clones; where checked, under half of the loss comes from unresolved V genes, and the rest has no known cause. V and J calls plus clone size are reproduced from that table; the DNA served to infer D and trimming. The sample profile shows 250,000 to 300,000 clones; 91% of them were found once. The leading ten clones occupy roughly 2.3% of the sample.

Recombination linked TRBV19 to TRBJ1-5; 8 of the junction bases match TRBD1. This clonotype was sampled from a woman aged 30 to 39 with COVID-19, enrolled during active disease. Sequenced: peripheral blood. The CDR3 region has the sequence CASSTDRGYNQPQHF. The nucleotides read TGTGCCAGTAGTACCGACAGGGGTTATAATCAGCCCCAGCATTTT.